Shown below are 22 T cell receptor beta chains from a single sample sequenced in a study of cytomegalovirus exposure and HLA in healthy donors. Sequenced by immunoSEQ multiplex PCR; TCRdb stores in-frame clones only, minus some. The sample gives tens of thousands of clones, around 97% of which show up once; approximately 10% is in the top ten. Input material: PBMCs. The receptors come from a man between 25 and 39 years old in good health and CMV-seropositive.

CDR3 amino acids: CASSLVGRPGANVLTF. The CDR3 bases are TGCGCCAGCAGCTTGGTTGGCCGTCCGGGGGCCAACGTCCTGACTTTC. This chain uses TRBV5-1 with TRBJ2-6, with no clear D. Deletions cut 0 bases from V and 4 bases from J, with 11 bases between. Germline lookup yields CDR1 SGHRS and CDR2 YFSETQ. This CDR3 region has 16 residues.

CDR3 DNA: TGTGCCACCAGCAGAGATTATCAGGGGCTGAAAGACTCTGAAGCTTTCTTT. This codes for CATSRDYQGLKDSEAFF. This chain joins TRBV15 and TRBJ1-1; a weak D match, TRBD1 (6 bases). The CDR3 totals 17 residues. The ends were cut back, 0 bases at V and 6 bases at J, with 20 bases in the middle. The germline V gene encodes CDR1 LNHNV and CDR2 YYDKDF (reference sequence).

The CDR3 spells CSVEDGSHTDTQYF. In nucleotides, the CDR3 is TGCAGCGTTGAGGACGGGAGTCACACAGATACGCAGTATTTT. The chain links TRBV29-1 to TRBJ2-3; tentative D call: TRBD2 (6 bases). V was cut by 3 bases and J by 2 bases, with 12 bases left in between. Germline V CDR1 and CDR2: SQVTM, ANQGSEA. CDR3 length equals 14 residues.

The CDR3 loop is CASSPRTSGRGDEQFF. Here the CDR3 DNA reads TGTGCCAGCAGCCCTCGGACTAGCGGGAGGGGGGATGAGCAGTTCTTC. V and J are TRBV9 and TRBJ2-1, with 15 bases lining up with TRBD2. The trim removed 4 bases at V and 8 bases at J, leaving 7 bases unmatched. Germline V lookup: CDR1 SGDLS, CDR2 YYNGEE. The CDR3 is 16 amino acids.

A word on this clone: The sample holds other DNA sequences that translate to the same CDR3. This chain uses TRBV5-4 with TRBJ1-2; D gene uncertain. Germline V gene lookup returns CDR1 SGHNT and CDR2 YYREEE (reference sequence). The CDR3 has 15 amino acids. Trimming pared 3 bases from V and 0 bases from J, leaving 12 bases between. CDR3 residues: CASSSRQASNYGYTF. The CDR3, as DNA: TGTGCCAGCAGCTCCCGGCAGGCTTCTAACTATGGCTACACCTTC. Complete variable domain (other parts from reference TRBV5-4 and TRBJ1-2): ETGVTQSPTHLIKTRGQQVTLRCSSQSGHNTVSWYQQALGQGPQFIFQYYREEENGRGNFPPRFSGLQFPNYSSELNVNALELDDSALYLCASSSRQASNYGYTFGSGTRLTVV.

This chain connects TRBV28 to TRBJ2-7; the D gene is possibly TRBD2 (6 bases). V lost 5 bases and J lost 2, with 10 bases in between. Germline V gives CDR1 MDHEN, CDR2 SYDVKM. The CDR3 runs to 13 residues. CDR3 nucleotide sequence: TGTGCCAGCAGTGGCGAGCGGGCCTACGAGCAGTACTTC. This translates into CASSGERAYEQYF.

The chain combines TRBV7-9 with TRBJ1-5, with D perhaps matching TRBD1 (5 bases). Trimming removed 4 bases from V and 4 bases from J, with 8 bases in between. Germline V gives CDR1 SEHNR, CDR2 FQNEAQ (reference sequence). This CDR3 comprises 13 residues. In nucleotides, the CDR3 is TGTGCCAGCAGCTCGGGGGGGAATCAGCCCCAGCATTTT. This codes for CASSSGGNQPQHF.

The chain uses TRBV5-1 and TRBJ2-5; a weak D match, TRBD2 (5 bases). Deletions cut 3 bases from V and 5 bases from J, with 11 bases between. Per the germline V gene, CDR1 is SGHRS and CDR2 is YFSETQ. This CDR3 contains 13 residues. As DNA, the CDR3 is TGCGCCAGCAGCTCCGGGGATAGGGAGACCCAGTACTTC. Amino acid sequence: CASSSGDRETQYF.

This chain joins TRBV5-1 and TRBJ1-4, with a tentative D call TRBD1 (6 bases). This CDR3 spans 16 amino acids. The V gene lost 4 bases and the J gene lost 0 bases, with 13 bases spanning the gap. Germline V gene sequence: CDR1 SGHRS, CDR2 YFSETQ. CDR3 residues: CASSPGHSATNEKLFF. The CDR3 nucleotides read TGCGCCAGCAGCCCGGGACATAGTGCAACTAATGAAAAACTGTTTTTT.

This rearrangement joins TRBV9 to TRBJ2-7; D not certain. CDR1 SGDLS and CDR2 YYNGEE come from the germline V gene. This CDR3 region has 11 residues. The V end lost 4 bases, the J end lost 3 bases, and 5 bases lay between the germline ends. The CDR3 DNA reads TGTGCCAGCAGCCCCCTCTACGAGCAGTACTTC. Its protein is CASSPLYEQYF.

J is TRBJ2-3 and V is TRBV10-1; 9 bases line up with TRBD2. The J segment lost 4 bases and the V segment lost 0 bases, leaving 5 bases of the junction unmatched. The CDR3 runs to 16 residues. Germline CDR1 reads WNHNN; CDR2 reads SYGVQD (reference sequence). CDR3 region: CASSESRREGPDTQYF. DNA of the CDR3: TGCGCCAGCAGTGAGTCTCGGCGGGAGGGGCCAGATACGCAGTATTTT.

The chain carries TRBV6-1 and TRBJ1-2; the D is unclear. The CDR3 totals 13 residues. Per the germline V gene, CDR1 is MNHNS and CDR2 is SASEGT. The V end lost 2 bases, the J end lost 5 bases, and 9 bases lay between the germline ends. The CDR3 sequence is CASSEYSQYGYTF. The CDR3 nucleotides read TGTGCCAGCAGTGAATACAGTCAGTATGGCTACACCTTC.

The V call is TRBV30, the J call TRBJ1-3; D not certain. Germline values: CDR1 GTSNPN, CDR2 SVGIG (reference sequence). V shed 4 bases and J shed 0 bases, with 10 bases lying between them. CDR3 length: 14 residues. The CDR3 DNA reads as TGTGCCTGGACTCCCCCCGTCTCTGGAAACACCATATATTTT. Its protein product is CAWTPPVSGNTIYF. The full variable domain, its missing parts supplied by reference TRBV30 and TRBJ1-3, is SQTIHQWPATLVQPVGSPLSLECTVEGTSNPNLYWYRQAAGRGLQLLFYSVGIGQISSEVPQNLSASRPQDRQFILSSKKLLLSDSGFYLCAWTPPVSGNTIYFGEGSWLTVV.

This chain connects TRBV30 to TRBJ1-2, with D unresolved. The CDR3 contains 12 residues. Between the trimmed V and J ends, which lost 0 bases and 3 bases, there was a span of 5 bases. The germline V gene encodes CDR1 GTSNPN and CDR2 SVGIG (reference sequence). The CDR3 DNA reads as TGTGCCTGGAGTGTAACGGACTATGGCTACACCTTC. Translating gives CAWSVTDYGYTF.

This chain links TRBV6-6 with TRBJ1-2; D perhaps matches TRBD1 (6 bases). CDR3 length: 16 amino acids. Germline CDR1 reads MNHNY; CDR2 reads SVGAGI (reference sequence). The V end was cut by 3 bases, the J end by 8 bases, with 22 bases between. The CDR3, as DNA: TGTGCCAGCAGTTATTCCTCAGGGGACGTACCGGGGGGCTACACCTTC. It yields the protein CASSYSSGDVPGGYTF.

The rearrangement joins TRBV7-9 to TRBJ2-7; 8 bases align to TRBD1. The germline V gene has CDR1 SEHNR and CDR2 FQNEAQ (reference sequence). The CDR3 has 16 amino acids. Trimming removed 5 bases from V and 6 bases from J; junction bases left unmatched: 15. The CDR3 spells CASSLTGQGKKGEQYF. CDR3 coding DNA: TGTGCCAGCAGCCTAACCGGACAGGGAAAAAAAGGCGAGCAGTACTTC.

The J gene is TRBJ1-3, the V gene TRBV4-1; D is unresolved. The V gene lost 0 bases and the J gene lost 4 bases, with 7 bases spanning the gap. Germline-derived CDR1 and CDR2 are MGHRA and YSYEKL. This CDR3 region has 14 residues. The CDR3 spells CASSQEYRGNTIYF. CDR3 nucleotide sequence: TGCGCCAGCAGCCAAGAATATAGAGGAAACACCATATATTTT.

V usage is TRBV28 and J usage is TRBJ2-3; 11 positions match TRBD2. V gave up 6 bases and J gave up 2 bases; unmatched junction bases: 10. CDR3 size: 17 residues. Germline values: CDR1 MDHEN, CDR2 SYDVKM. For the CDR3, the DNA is TGTGCCAGCAGACTTTCCCTAGCGGGAGGTTCCACAGATACGCAGTATTTT. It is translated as CASRLSLAGGSTDTQYF. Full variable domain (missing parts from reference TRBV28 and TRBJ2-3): DVKVTQSSRYLVKRTGEKVFLECVQDMDHENMFWYRQDPGLGLRLIYFSYDVKMKEKGDIPEGYSVSREKKERFSLILESASTNQTSMYLCASRLSLAGGSTDTQYFGPGTRLTVL.

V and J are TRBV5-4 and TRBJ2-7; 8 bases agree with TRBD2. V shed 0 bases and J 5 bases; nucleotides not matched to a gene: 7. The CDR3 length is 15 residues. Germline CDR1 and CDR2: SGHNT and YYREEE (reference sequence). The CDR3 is CASSLVGGAGNEQYF. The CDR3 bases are TGTGCCAGCAGCTTGGTCGGGGGGGCAGGGAACGAGCAGTACTTC. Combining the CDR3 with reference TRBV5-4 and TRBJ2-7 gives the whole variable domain ETGVTQSPTHLIKTRGQQVTLRCSSQSGHNTVSWYQQALGQGPQFIFQYYREEENGRGNFPPRFSGLQFPNYSSELNVNALELDDSALYLCASSLVGGAGNEQYFGPGTRLTVT.

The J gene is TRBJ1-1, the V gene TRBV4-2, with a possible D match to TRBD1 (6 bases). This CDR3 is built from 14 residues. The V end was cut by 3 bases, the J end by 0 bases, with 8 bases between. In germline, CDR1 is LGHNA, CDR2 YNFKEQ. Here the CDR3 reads CASSQPGVNTEAFF. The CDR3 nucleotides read TGTGCCAGCAGCCAGCCAGGGGTGAACACTGAAGCTTTCTTT.

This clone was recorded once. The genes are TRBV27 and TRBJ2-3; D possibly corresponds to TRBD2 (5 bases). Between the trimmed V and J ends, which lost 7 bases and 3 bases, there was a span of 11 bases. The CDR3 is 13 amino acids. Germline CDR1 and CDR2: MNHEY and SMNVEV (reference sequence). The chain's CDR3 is CASKMLATDTQYF. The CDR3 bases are TGTGCCAGCAAAATGCTAGCAACAGATACGCAGTATTTT.

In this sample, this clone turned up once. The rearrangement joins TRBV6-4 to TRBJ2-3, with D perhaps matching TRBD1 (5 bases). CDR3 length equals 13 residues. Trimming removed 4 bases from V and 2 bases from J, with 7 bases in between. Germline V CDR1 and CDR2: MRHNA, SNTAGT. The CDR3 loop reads CASSAGHTDTQYF. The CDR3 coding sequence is TGTGCCAGCAGTGCAGGGCACACAGATACGCAGTATTTT.